This T cell receptor beta chain was obtained from a study of control samples from healthy donors and cancer patients. Losses at the gene ends were 0 bases for V and 3 bases for J; bases not matched to a gene: 11. The CDR3 runs to 21 residues. Germline CDR1 and CDR2: LNHNV and YYDKDF (reference sequence). Method: immunoSEQ multiplex PCR; TCRdb's copy keeps in-frame clones and lacks some. The sample includes some 160,000 clones, approximately 91% seen only once; the top ten take less than 5%. The material sequenced was blood. V gene TRBV15 combines with J gene TRBJ2-2; 15 nucleotides agree with TRBD2. The sequence was obtained from a man aged 25-45 years in good health. CDR3 DNA: TGTGCCACCAGCAGAGATGAGTGGACTAGCGGGAGGGCCCTCGACACCGGGGAGCTGTTTTTT. Translation: CATSRDEWTSGRALDTGELFF. Full variable domain (outside the CDR3, taken from reference TRBV15 and TRBJ2-2): DAMVIQNPRYQVTQFGKPVTLSCSQTLNHNVMYWYQQKSSQAPKLLFHYYDKDFNNEADTPDNFQSRRPNTSFCFLDIRSPGLGDTAMYLCATSRDEWTSGRALDTGELFFGEGSRLTVL.